One TCR beta chain is described in this entry. The antigen is unknown. These data originate in a study of cytomegalovirus exposure and HLA in healthy donors. At the time of sampling, donors were nominally healthy, though unrecorded immune exposures were likely. Broader study findings: In a later analysis, HLA-associated beta chains showed higher expansion and lower generation probabilities than comparable chains. 164 TCR beta chains were listed as cytomegalovirus-associated. A later analysis linked a missense DCLRE1C variant to TCR beta V- and J-gene trimming.

13 Jbeta primers and 60 Vbeta primers were used for the PCR. TCRdb keeps only in-frame clones here, not all; method: immunoSEQ multiplex PCR. This table has about 110,000 clones, more than 70% appearing once. This CDR3 comprises 13 residues. The germline gives CDR1 SGHRS, CDR2 YFSETQ. Trimming pared 9 bases from V and 3 bases from J, leaving 16 bases between. The source is a young man in good health and CMV-seronegative. The sequenced sample was PBMCs. J is TRBJ2-7 and V is TRBV5-1, with TRBD2 as a possible D gene (6 bases). The chain's CDR3 is CATSGGDNYEQYF. CDR3 nucleotide sequence: TGCGCCACGTCCGGCGGGGATAACTACGAGCAGTACTTC.